This TCR beta chain was recovered during a study of CD8 T cells in ankylosing spondylitis. Each CDR3 protein is one row after TCRdb ran MiXCR on the 5' RACE reads. The profile shows more than 300,000 distinct CDR3 sequences, approximately 8% of them singletons. Per germline, CDR1 ENHRY and CDR2 SYGVKD. After removal of 11 bases from V and 8 bases from J, the junction contained 14 bases not matched to a gene. The length of the CDR3 is 15 residues. Study results and caveats: Seemingly distinctive of ankylosing spondylitis blood was a TCR beta motif formed by eight highly homologous variants.

As for this clonotype: Its antigen is currently unknown.

This TCR derives from a male donor with ankylosing spondylitis. The sequenced material came from blood, either unsorted or a sorted T cell fraction (not recorded which). The rearrangement joins TRBV10-3 to TRBJ2-1, with 11 bases matching TRBD2. The CDR3 loop is CAAESSGRMKDEQFF. For the CDR3, the DNA is TGTGCCGCTGAATCTAGCGGGAGGATGAAGGATGAGCAGTTCTTC.